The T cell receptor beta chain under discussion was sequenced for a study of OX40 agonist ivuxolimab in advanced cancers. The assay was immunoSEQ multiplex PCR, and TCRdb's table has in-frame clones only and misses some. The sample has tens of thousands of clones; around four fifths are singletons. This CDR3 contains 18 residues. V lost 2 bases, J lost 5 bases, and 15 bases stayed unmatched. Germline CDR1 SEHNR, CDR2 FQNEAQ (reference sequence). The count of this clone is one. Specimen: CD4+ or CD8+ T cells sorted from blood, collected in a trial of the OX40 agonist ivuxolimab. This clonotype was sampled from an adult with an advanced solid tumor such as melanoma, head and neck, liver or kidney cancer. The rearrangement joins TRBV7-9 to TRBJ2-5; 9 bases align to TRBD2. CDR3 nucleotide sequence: TGTGCCAGCAGCTTATATCGCGGGGGGGCCTCAGCGGATGAGACCCAGTACTTC. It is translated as CASSLYRGGASADETQYF.